Described below is a single T cell receptor beta chain sequence and its context. This entry comes from a study of blood T cell repertoires in COVID-19. At the level of the study: Samples representing acute and convalescent COVID-19 were sourced from the United States, Italy and Spain. T cells, B-cell-depleted T cells, or PBMCs supplied cDNA or gDNA.

V lost 4 bases and J lost 7; bases outside the gene matches: 9. Germline values: CDR1 LGHDT, CDR2 YNNKEL (reference sequence). The CDR3 has 14 residues. Per the original methods: Estimation of nucleated cell counts relied on the amplification of reference gene primers. Assay used: immunoSEQ multiplex PCR; TCRdb lists only in-frame clones, some missing. The D gene and trimming were derived from the DNA, and the V and J assignments and clone size from that table. The sample includes around 130,000 clones, about four fifths seen only once; the top ten take 12%. The sequencing input was peripheral blood. V and J are TRBV3-1 (or the pseudogene TRBV3-2) and TRBJ1-2; 7 nucleotides match TRBD1. This clonotype was sampled from a human donor in a cohort sampled during active COVID-19. The CDR3 DNA reads as TGTGCCAGCAGCCCTACAGGGGTTTCTGGTGGCTACACCTTC. Translation gives CASSPTGVSGGYTF.